This TCR beta chain originates from a study of blood T cell repertoires in COVID-19. Study in general: Whether acute or convalescent, the COVID-19 samples came from the United States, Italy and Spain. T cells, B-cell-depleted T cells, or PBMCs supplied cDNA or gDNA.

Original processing methods: Estimation of nucleated cell counts relied on the amplification of reference gene primers. Libraries were prepared by immunoSEQ multiplex PCR; TCRdb keeps only in-frame clonotypes and omits some of them. That table gives V, J and clone size, and the DNA gave D and trimming. Here the sample spans some 390,000 clones, around 89% being singletons. Seattle's enrolled individuals joined amid active infection and were then monitored longitudinally. The source is a woman in her forties with COVID-19, enrolled during active disease. Sequencing used peripheral blood.

The CDR3 region is CASSWGDGRNTEAFF. The CDR3 region has the DNA TGTGCCAGCAGCTGGGGGGACGGCCGGAACACTGAAGCTTTCTTT. The chain employs TRBV7-9 and TRBJ1-1; D is perhaps TRBD1 (5 bases). The CDR3 runs to 15 residues. The germline gives CDR1 SEHNR, CDR2 FQNEAQ (reference sequence). The V end lost 4 bases, the J end lost 1 base, and 13 bases lay between the germline ends.